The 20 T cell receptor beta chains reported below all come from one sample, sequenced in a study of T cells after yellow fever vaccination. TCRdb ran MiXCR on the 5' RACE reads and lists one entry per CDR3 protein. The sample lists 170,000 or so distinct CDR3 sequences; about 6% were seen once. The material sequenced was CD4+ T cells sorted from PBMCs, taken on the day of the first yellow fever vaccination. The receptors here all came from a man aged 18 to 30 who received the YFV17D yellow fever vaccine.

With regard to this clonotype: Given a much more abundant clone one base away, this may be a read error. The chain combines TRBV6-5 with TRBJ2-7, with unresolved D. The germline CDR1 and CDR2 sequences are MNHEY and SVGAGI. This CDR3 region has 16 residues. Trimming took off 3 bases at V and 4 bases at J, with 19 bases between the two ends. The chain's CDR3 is CASSYPPRWASYEQYF. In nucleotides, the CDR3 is TGTGCCAGCAGTTATCCGCCTCGGTGGGCCAGTTACGAGCAGTACTTC.

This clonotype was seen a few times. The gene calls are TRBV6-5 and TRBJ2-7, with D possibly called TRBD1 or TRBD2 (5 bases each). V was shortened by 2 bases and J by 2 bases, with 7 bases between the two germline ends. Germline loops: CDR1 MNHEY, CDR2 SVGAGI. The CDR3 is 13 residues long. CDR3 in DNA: TGTGCCAGCAGTTACAGGGACGCCTACGAGCAGTACTTC. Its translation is CASSYRDAYEQYF.

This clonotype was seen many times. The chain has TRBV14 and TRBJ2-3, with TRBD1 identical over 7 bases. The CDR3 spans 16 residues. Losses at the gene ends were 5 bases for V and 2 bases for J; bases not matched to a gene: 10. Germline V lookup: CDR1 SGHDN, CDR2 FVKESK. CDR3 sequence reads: CASSERYDRVTDTQYF. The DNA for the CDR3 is TGTGCCAGCAGCGAACGGTACGACAGGGTCACAGATACGCAGTATTTT.

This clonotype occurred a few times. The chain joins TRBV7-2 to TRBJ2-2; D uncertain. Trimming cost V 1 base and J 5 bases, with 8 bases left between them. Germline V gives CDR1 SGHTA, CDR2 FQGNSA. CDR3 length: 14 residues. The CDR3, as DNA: TGTGCCAGCAGCTTAGTCTTCGGGACCGGGGAGCTGTTTTTT. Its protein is CASSLVFGTGELFF.

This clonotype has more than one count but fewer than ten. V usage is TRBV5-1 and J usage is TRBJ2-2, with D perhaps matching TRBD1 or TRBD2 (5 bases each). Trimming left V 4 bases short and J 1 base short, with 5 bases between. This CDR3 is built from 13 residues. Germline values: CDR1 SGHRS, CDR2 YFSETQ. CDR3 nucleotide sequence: TGCGCCAGCAGCGGGGGGAACACCGGGGAGCTGTTTTTT. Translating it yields CASSGGNTGELFF.

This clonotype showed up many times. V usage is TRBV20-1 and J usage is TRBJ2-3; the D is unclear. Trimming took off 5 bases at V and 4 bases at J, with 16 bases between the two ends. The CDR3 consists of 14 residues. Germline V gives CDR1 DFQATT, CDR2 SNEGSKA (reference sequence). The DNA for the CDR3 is TGCAGTGCTCCCGTCCTATCCGGCGCAGATACGCAGTATTTT. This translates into CSAPVLSGADTQYF.

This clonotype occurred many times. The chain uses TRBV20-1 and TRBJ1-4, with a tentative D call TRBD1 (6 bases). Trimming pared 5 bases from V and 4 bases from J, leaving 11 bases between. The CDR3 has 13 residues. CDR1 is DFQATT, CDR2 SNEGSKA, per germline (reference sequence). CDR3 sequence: CSALQGSNEKLFF. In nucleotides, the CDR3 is TGCAGTGCTTTACAGGGAAGTAATGAAAAACTGTTTTTT.

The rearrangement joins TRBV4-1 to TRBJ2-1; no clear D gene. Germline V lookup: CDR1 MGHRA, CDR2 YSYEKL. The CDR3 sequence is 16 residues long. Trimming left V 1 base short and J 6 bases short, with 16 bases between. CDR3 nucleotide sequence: TGCGCCAGCAGCCAAGGTAGTAAAGGTCCTACCAATGAGCAGTTCTTC. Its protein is CASSQGSKGPTNEQFF.

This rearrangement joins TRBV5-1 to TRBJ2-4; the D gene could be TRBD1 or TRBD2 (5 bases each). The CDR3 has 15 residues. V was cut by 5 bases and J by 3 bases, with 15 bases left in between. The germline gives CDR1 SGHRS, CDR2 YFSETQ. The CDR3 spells CASSRQGDGKNIQYF. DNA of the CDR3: TGCGCCAGCAGTCGGCAGGGAGACGGCAAAAACATTCAGTACTTC. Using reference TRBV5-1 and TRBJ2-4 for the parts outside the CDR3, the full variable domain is KAGVTQTPRYLIKTRGQQVTLSCSPISGHRSVSWYQQTPGQGLQFLFEYFSETQRNKGNFPGRFSGRQFSNSRSEMNVSTLELGDSALYLCASSRQGDGKNIQYFGAGTRLSVL.

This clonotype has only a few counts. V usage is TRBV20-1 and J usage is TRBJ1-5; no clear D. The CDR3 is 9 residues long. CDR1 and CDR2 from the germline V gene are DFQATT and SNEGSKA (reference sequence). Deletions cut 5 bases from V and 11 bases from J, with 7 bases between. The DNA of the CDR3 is TGCAGTGCTCCGGGATCCCAGCATTTT. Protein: CSAPGSQHF.

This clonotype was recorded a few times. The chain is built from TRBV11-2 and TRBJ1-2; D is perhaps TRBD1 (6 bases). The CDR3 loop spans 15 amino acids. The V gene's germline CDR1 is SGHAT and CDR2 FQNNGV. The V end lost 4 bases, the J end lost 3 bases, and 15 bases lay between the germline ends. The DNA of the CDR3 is TGTGCCAGCAGCTCCCCCAGGGGACTGGACTATGGCTACACCTTC. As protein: CASSSPRGLDYGYTF.

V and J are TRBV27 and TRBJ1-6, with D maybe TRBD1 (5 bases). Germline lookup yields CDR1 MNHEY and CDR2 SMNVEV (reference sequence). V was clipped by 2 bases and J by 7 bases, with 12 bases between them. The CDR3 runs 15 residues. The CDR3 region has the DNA TGTGCCAGCAGTTTAATGGGGGTAAGGAATTCACCCCTCCACTTT. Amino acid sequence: CASSLMGVRNSPLHF.

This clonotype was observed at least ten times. CDR3 sequence reads: CATSDPEEMKETQYF. The CDR3 DNA sequence: TGTGCCACCAGTGACCCCGAAGAGATGAAAGAGACCCAGTACTTC. This sequence joins TRBV24-1 and TRBJ2-5; D uncertain. Germline V lookup: CDR1 KGHDR, CDR2 SFDVKD. There are 15 residues in the CDR3. Trimming cost V 4 bases and J 3 bases, with 14 bases left between them.

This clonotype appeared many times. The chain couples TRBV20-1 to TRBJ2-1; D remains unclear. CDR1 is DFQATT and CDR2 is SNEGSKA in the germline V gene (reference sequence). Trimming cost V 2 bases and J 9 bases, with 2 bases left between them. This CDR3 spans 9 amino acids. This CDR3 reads CSARSEQFF. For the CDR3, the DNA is TGCAGTGCTAGAAGTGAGCAGTTCTTC.

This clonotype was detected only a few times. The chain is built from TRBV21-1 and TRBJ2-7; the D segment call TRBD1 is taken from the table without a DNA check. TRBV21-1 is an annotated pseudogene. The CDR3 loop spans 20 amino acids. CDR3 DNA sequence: TGTGCCAGCACCCTTAAAGGTCTGCGAGATCGGGACAGGGCTCTCTACGAGCAGTACGTC. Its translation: CASTLKGLRDRDRALYEQYV.

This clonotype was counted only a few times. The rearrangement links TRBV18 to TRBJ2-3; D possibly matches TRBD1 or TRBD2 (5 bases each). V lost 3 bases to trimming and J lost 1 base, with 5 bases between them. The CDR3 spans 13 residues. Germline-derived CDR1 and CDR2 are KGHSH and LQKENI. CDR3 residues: CASSPGRTDTQYF. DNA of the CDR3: TGTGCCAGCTCACCGGGACGCACAGATACGCAGTATTTT.

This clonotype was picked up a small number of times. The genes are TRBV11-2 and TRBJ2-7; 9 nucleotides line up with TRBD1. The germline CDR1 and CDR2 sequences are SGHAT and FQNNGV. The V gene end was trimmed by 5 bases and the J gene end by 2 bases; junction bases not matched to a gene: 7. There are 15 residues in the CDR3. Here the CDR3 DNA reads TGTGCCAGCAGCCAGGGTGGGACAGGGCCCTACGAGCAGTACTTC. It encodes CASSQGGTGPYEQYF. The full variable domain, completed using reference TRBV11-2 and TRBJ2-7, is EAGVAQSPRYKIIEKRQSVAFWCNPISGHATLYWYQQILGQGPKLLIQFQNNGVVDDSQLPKDRFSAERLKGVDSTLKIQPAKLEDSAVYLCASSQGGTGPYEQYFGPGTRLTVT.

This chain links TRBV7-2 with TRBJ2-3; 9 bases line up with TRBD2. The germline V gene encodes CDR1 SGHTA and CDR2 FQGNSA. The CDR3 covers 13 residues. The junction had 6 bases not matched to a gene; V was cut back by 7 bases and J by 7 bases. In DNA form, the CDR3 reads TGTGCCAGCAAGGCGGGGGGGGGGCATACGCAGTATTTT. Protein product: CASKAGGGHTQYF.

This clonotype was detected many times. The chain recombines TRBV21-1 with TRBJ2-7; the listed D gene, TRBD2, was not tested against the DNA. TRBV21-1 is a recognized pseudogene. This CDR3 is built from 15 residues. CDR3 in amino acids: CASSKLLAGGYEQYV. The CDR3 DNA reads TGTGCCAGCAGCAAATTACTGGCGGGGGGATACGAGCAGTACGTC.

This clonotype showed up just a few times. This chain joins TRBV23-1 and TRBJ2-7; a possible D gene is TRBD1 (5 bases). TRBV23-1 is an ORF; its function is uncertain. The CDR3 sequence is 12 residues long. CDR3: CASSQRQPAQYV. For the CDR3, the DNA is TGCGCTAGCAGTCAACGACAGCCTGCGCAGTACGTC.